These 8 T cell receptor beta chains were sequenced from one sample in a study of blood T cell repertoires in COVID-19. Sequenced by immunoSEQ multiplex PCR; TCRdb stores in-frame clones only, minus some. This sample has 75,000 or so clones, with 65% to 85% found just once. What was sequenced was peripheral blood. These receptors all come from a man aged 50 to 59 with acute or convalescent COVID-19.

The chain recombines TRBV5-8 with TRBJ1-2; 8 bases are shared with TRBD1. V was clipped by 1 base and J by 3 bases; unmatched bases: 8. Germline V gene data show CDR1 as SGHTS and CDR2 as YDEGEE. The CDR3 covers 16 residues. The CDR3 nucleotides are TGTGCCAGCAGCTTGTCTGACAGGGGTAGGGACTATGGCTACACCTTC. Translated: CASSLSDRGRDYGYTF. Supplemented by reference TRBV5-8 and TRBJ1-2, the full variable domain reads EAGVTQSPTHLIKTRGQQATLRCSPISGHTSVYWYQQALGLGLQFLLWYDEGEERNRGNFPPRFSGRQFPNYSSELNVNALELEDSALYLCASSLSDRGRDYGYTFGSGTRLTVV.

The J gene is TRBJ2-7, the V gene TRBV6-1; TRBD2 matches 8 bases. Trimming at V came to 3 bases and at J to 2 bases, leaving 9 bases not matched to a gene. The V gene's germline CDR1 is MNHNS and CDR2 SASEGT. The CDR3 is 16 residues long. The CDR3: CASSDARGGHTYEQYF. In DNA form, the CDR3 reads TGTGCCAGCAGTGACGCCCGCGGGGGGCACACCTACGAGCAGTACTTC.

The chain employs TRBV7-9 and TRBJ2-7; 7 bases agree with TRBD1. CDR3 length: 14 amino acids. CDR1 is SEHNR, CDR2 FQNEAQ, per germline (reference sequence). J was trimmed by 2 bases and V by 5 bases; bases with no gene match: 6. The CDR3 DNA sequence: TGTGCCAGCAGCAGTTACAGGGGACCCTACGAGCAGTACTTC. Translating it yields CASSSYRGPYEQYF.

The chain links TRBV5-1 to TRBJ1-3, with TRBD1 as a possible D gene (6 bases). Germline V gene data show CDR1 as SGHRS and CDR2 as YFSETQ. This CDR3 is 17 amino acids long. Deletions cut 0 bases from V and 0 bases from J, with 13 bases between. The CDR3: CASSLAQQGSSGNTIYF. The CDR3 DNA sequence: TGCGCCAGCAGCTTGGCTCAACAGGGAAGCTCTGGAAACACCATATATTTT.

The gene calls are TRBV12-3 or TRBV12-4 and TRBJ2-7; no reliable D call. Trimming took off 4 bases at V and 4 bases at J, with 5 bases between the two ends. The CDR3 has 11 amino acids. This CDR3 reads CASSSSYEQYF. CDR3 DNA: TGTGCCAGCAGTTCCTCTTACGAGCAGTACTTC.

J is TRBJ2-3 and V is TRBV19; TRBD2 matches 7 bases. This CDR3 has 17 residues. CDR1 is LNHDA, CDR2 SQIVND, per germline (reference sequence). The V segment lost 6 bases and the J segment 2 bases; nucleotides outside the gene matches: 14. CDR3 in amino acids: CASSFAPLAELTDTQYF. Written as DNA, the CDR3 is TGTGCCAGTAGCTTCGCCCCGCTAGCGGAACTCACAGATACGCAGTATTTT.

The V and J genes are TRBV5-1 and TRBJ2-3, with a possible D match to TRBD2 (6 bases). The CDR3 is made up of 14 amino acids. Germline assignment: CDR1 SGHRS and CDR2 YFSETQ. Trimming took off 2 bases at V and 5 bases at J, with 12 bases between the two ends. This CDR3 is CASSFRSSEDTQYF. CDR3 nucleotides: TGCGCCAGCAGCTTCCGCTCTAGCGAAGATACGCAGTATTTT. Together with reference TRBV5-1 and TRBJ2-3, the CDR3 gives the full variable domain: KAGVTQTPRYLIKTRGQQVTLSCSPISGHRSVSWYQQTPGQGLQFLFEYFSETQRNKGNFPGRFSGRQFSNSRSEMNVSTLELGDSALYLCASSFRSSEDTQYFGPGTRLTVL.

This clone turned up a few times. The chain uses TRBV30 and TRBJ2-3; 9 bases fit TRBD1. Germline V CDR1 and CDR2: GTSNPN, SVGIG (reference sequence). Trimming cost V 5 bases and J 3 bases; bases outside gene matches: 0. The CDR3 extends over 12 amino acids. The CDR3 bases are TGTGCCTGGGACAGGGGGACAGATACGCAGTATTTT. Translated: CAWDRGTDTQYF.